The rows below give T cell receptor beta chains drawn from one sample of a study of shared clonotypes between healthy human individuals. The protocol was immunoSEQ multiplex PCR, while the TCRdb copy is restricted to in-frame clones and leaves out a portion. There are more than 500,000 clones in the sample; roughly 95% occur only once, and about 0.11% lies in the top ten. Specimen: naive CD8+ T cells sorted from blood. These receptors originate from a woman aged 25 to 39 in good health. CDR3s include the opening cysteine and the closing phenylalanine or tryptophan.

v_call cdr3_aa
TRBV13 CASSLGLGKGSYGYTF
TRBV5-4 CASSLARSYEQYF
TRBV5-6 CASSSRTGRETQYF
TRBV9 CASSVGAPSPYEQYF
TRBV10-2 CASGSGRTSYNEQFF
TRBV7-9 CASSLAPGNTIYF
TRBV4-1 CASSQGRGANTEAFF
TRBV7-9 CASSWKGMDTQYF
TRBV6-5 CASSYNNLAGDTQYF
TRBV29-1 CSVPPETGGSEQFF
TRBV7-9 CASSLAGSGEQYF
TRBV4-1 CASSQEGGYDGYTF
TRBV19 CASSITGQGNTEAFF
TRBV5-1 CASTRDMQRDTEAFF
TRBV5-6 CASSFSGYSYEQYF
TRBV11-2 CASSLGASGTYEQYF
TRBV28 CASKPPGQGEQFF
TRBV19 CASSIPIRLASSIPIRFNTEAFF
TRBV28 CASSLLPGYSYEQYF
TRBV4-1 CASSHGVEQYF
TRBV19 CASSIGGPQHF
TRBV28 CASGYGYTF
TRBV4-2 CASSQDMSAGGTTDTQYF
TRBV28 CASSLTELGNEQFF
TRBV9 CASSVARGELFF
TRBV7-9 CASSLSGLAGDREQFF
TRBV27 CASANGRTYEQYF
TRBV9 CASGRGGAEQYF
TRBV4-2 CASSPSGLGNNEQFF
TRBV5-1 CASSLPDRHEQFF
TRBV9 CASSSVTGELFF
TRBV27 CASSLSGGGNGYTF
TRBV14 CASSQEGGIAKNIQYF
TRBV9 CASSVSSGGFTDTQYF
TRBV27 CASSPGTSGRRYEQFF
TRBV27 CASSLQAQETQYF
TRBV9 CASSVERGPNEKLFF
TRBV4-1 CASSQGGGYDEQFF
TRBV13 CASSLGREQYF
TRBV7-9 CASSVRGREVYNEQFF
TRBV6-1 CASSDGLAGVDEQYF
TRBV27 CASSLSNGRADTQYF
TRBV19 CASNAYSGDPEAFF
TRBV25-1 CASSLGQGGGNEQFF
TRBV4-1 CASRKVGLGQPQHF
TRBV27 CASSPGTSGRDTQYF
TRBV28 CASSLSLHEEAWEKLFF
TRBV11-1 CASSLTGDTQYF
TRBV2 CASIFGGYEQYF
TRBV28 CASTPSQETGELFF
TRBV19 CASMWIRERYTGELFF